This entry describes one T cell receptor (beta chain). What it binds is unknown. The sample comes from a study of cytomegalovirus exposure and HLA in healthy donors. Background on the study: Among about 200 million T cells, an earlier analysis found approximately 110 million unique TCR beta sequences.

Primers included in the PCR were 60 Vbeta and 13 Jbeta primers. Libraries were prepared by immunoSEQ multiplex PCR; TCRdb keeps only in-frame clonotypes and omits some of them. The repertoire holds over 75,000 clones, about a tenth seen once, with 5% to 5.5% in the top ten. Study-level points and caveats: Confirmation was obtained in vitro that three CMV-associated chains are specific for CMV antigens.

The CDR3 has 13 amino acids. Germline CDR1 is SGHKS and CDR2 is YYEKEE (reference sequence). V was trimmed by 4 bases and J by 6 bases, leaving 11 bases between them. The TCR comes from a middle-aged man in good health and CMV-seropositive. The chain links TRBV5-5 to TRBJ2-1; a possible D gene is TRBD1 (6 bases). Sequencing was carried out using PBMCs. Here the CDR3 DNA reads TGTGCCAGCAGCGACGGACAGAGCAATGAGCAGTTCTTC. Residues: CASSDGQSNEQFF.